These 4 T cell receptor beta chains originate from one sample sequenced in a study of identical twins. Via MiXCR, TCRdb re-called the 5' RACE reads, giving one row per CDR3 protein. Here the sample spans just over 450,000 distinct CDR3 sequences, approximately 15% being singletons. These data also featured in a second study, about yellow fever vaccine responses in identical twins.

The sequenced material came from CD4+ T cells sorted from blood. These receptors were taken from a woman between 18 and 29 years old in good health.

The chain carries TRBV6-2 or TRBV6-3 and TRBJ2-5, with D hard to call. CDR1 and CDR2 from the germline V gene are MNHEY and SVGEGT. V gave up 2 bases and J gave up 5 bases, with 6 bases separating them. The CDR3 is 12 amino acids. CDR3 nucleotide sequence: TGTGCCAGCAGTTACCAGAGGGAGACCCAGTACTTC. Its translation is CASSYQRETQYF.

A few counts support this clonotype. The chain has TRBV29-1 and TRBJ2-3; D uncertain. The CDR3 sequence is 13 residues long. Per the germline V gene, CDR1 is SQVTM and CDR2 is ANQGSEA. With 6 bases removed from V and 4 bases from J, the gap between germline ends came to 14 bases. The chain's CDR3 is CSVAPRTPDTQYF. The DNA of the CDR3 is TGCAGCGTCGCCCCTAGGACCCCAGATACGCAGTATTTT.

In its sample, this clonotype was seen a few times. CDR3: CSALASHIQYF. The CDR3 DNA follows: TGCAGTGCTCTAGCGTCACACATTCAGTACTTC. This sequence joins TRBV20-1 and TRBJ2-4; possible D gene TRBD2, 6 bases. V lost 5 bases, J lost 8 bases, and 10 bases lay in between. The CDR3 sequence is 11 residues long. Germline V gives CDR1 DFQATT, CDR2 SNEGSKA (reference sequence).

This clonotype was seen ten or more times. The genes are TRBV12-3 or TRBV12-4 and TRBJ2-7, with 12 bases identical to TRBD1. The V gene end was trimmed by 5 bases and the J gene end by 4 bases; junction bases not matched to a gene: 9. The CDR3 covers 16 residues. CDR3 in amino acids: CASSLLGDRGQYEQYF. The DNA of the CDR3 is TGTGCCAGCAGTCTCCTTGGGGACAGGGGGCAATACGAGCAGTACTTC.